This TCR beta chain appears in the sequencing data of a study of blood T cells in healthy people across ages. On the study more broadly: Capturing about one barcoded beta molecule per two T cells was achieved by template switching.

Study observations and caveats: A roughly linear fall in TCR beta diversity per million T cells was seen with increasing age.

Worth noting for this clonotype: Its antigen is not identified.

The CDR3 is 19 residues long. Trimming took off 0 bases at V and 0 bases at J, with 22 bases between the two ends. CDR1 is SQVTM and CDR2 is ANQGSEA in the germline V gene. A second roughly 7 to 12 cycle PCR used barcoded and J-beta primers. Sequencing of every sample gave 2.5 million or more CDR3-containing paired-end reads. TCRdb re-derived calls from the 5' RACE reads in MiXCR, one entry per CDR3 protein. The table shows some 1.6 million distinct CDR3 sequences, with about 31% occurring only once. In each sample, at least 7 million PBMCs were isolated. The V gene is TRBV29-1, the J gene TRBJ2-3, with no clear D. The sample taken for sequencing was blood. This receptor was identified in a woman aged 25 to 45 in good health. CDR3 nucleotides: TGCAGCGTTGAAGATGCTACTAATGGCGGACGTGCTAGCACAGATACGCAGTATTTT. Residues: CSVEDATNGGRASTDTQYF.